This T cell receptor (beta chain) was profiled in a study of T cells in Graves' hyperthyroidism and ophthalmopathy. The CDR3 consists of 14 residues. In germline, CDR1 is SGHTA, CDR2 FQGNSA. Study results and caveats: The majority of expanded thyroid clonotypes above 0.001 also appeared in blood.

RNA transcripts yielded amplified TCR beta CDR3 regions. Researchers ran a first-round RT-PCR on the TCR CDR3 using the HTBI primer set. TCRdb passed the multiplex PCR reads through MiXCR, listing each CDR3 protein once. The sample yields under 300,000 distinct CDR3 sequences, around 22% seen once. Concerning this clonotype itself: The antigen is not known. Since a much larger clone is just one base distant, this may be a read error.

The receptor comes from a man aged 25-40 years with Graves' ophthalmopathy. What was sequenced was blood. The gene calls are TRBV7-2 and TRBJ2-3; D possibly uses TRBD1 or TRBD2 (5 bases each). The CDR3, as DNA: TGTGCCAGCAGCGACTACTTAAGCACAGGTACGCAGTATTTT. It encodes CASSDYLSTGTQYF.